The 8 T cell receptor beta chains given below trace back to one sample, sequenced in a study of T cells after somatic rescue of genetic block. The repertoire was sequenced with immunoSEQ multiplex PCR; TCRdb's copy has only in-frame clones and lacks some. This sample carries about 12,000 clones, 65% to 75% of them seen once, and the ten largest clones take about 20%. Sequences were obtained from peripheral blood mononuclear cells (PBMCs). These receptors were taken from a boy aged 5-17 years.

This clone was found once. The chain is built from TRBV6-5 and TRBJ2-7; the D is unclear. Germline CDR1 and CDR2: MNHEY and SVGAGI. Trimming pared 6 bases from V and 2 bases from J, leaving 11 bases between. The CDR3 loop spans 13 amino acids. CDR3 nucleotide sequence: TGTGCCAGCAGGGTAACTGGTACCTACGAGCAGTACTTC. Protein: CASRVTGTYEQYF.

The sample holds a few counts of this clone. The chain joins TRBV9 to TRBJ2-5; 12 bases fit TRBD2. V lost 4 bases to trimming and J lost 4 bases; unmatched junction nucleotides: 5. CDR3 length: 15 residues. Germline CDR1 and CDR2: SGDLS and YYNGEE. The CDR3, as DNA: TGTGCCAGCAGCCCTAGGACTAGCGGGGTAGAGACCCAGTACTTC. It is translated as CASSPRTSGVETQYF.

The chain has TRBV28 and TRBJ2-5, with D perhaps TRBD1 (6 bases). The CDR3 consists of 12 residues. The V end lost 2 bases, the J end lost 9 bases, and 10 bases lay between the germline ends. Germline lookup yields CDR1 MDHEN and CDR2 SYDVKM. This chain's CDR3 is CASSLPRGPQYF. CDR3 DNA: TGTGCCAGCAGTTTACCCAGGGGCCCCCAGTACTTC.

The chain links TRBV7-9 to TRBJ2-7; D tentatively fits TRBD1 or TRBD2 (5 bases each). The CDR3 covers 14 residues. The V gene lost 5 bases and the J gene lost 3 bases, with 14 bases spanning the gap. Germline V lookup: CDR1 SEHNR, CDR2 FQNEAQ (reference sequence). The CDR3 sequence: CASSAGATFYEQYF. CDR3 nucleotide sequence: TGTGCCAGCAGCGCCGGGGCGACCTTCTACGAGCAGTACTTC.

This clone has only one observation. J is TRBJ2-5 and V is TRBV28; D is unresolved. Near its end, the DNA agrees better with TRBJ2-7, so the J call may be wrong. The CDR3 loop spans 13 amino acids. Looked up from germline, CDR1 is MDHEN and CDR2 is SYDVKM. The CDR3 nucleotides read TGTGCCAGCAGTTTGGGCCTCCCCTACGAGCAGTACTTC. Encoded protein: CASSLGLPYEQYF.

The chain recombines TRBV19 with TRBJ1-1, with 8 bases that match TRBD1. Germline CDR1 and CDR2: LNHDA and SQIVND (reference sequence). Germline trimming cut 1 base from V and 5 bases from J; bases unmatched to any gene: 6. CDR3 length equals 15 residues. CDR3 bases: TGTGCCAGTAGTATAGTGAACAGGGGGGTAACTGAAGCTTTCTTT. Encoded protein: CASSIVNRGVTEAFF.

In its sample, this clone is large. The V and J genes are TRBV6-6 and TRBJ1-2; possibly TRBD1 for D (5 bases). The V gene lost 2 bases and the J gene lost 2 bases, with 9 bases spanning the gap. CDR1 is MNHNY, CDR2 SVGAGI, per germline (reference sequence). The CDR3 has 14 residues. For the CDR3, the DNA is TGTGCCAGCAGTTACGAAGGGGCCAACTATGGCTACACCTTC. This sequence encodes CASSYEGANYGYTF.

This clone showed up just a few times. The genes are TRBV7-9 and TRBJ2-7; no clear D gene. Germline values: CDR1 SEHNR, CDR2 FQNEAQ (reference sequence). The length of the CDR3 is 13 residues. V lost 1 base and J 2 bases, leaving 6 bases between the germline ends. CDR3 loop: CASSLETPYEQYF. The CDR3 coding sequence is TGTGCCAGCAGCTTAGAAACCCCCTACGAGCAGTACTTC.